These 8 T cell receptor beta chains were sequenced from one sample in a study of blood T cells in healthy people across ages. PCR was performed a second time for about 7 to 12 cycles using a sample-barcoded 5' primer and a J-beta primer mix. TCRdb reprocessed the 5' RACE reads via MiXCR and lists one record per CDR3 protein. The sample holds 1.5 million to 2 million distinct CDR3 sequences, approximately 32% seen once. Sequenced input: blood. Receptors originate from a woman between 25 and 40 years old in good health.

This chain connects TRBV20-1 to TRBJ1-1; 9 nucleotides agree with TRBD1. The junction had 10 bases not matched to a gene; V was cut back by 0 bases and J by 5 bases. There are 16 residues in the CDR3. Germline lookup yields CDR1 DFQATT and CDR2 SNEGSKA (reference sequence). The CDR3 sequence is CSARDPGQGVGTEAFF. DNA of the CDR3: TGCAGTGCTAGAGACCCGGGACAGGGAGTGGGGACTGAAGCTTTCTTT.

DNA for the CDR3: TGCGCCAGCAGCTTGGACTGGGCTCAGGACAATGAGCAGTTCTTC. It specifies CASSLDWAQDNEQFF. The gene calls are TRBV5-1 and TRBJ2-1; D is uncertain. Trimming left V 0 bases short and J 5 bases short, with 12 bases between. CDR3 length equals 15 residues. The germline CDR1 and CDR2 sequences are SGHRS and YFSETQ.

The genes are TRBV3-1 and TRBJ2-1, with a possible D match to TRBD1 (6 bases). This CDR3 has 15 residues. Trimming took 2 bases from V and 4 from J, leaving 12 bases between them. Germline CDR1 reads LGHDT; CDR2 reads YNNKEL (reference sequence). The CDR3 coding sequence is TGTGCCAGCAGCCAATGGAACAGGGATTACAATGAGCAGTTCTTC. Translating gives CASSQWNRDYNEQFF.

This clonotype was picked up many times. The CDR3 nucleotides are TGCGCCAGCAGCCAAGATCAACGGGGCACACCAAGCACAGATACGCAGTATTTT. It is translated as CASSQDQRGTPSTDTQYF. The chain has TRBV4-1 and TRBJ2-3; either TRBD1 or TRBD2 may supply D (5 bases each). The ends were cut back, 0 bases at V and 0 bases at J, with 16 bases in the middle. The CDR3 has 18 residues. Germline CDR1 reads MGHRA; CDR2 reads YSYEKL.

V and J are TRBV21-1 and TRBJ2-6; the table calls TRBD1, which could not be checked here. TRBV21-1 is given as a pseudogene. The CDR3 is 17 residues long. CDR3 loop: CASSTIIRPPWANVLTF. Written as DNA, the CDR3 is TGTGCCAGCAGCACCATAATACGGCCCCCGTGGGCCAACGTCCTGACTTTC.

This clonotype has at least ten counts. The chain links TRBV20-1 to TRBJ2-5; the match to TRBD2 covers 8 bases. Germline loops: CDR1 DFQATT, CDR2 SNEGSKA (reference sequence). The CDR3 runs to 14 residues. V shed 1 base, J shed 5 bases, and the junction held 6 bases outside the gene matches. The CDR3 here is CSARVPGGHETQYF. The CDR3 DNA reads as TGCAGTGCTAGAGTTCCGGGAGGGCACGAGACCCAGTACTTC.

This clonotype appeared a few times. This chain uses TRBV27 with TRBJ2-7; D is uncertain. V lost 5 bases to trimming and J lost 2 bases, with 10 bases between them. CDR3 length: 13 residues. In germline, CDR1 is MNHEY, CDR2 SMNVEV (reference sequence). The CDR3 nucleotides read TGTGCCAGCAGTCCTCGGGCTACCTACGAGCAGTACTTC. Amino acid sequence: CASSPRATYEQYF.

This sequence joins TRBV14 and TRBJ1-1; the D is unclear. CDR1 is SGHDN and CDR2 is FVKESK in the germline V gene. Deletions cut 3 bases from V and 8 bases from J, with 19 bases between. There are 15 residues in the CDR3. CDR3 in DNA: TGTGCCAGCAGCCATTTTCCTTCGATCAGCGTCGAAGCTTTCTTT. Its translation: CASSHFPSISVEAFF. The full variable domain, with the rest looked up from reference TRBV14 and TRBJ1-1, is EAGVTQFPSHSVIEKGQTVTLRCDPISGHDNLYWYRRVMGKEIKFLLHFVKESKQDESGMPNNRFLAERTGGTYSTLKVQPAELEDSGVYFCASSHFPSISVEAFFGQGTRLTVV.